The entry below gives a single T cell receptor beta chain sequence along with its context. A multiplex PCR was run with 60 Vbeta primers and 13 Jbeta primers. Method: immunoSEQ multiplex PCR; TCRdb's copy keeps in-frame clones and lacks some. The sample has 85,000 to 100,000 clones; 64% are singletons. The CDR3 totals 16 residues. Trimming at V came to 6 bases and at J to 1 base, leaving 3 bases not matched to a gene. Looked up from germline, CDR1 is PRHDT and CDR2 is FYEKMQ (reference sequence). The sample belongs to a study of cytomegalovirus exposure and HLA in healthy donors. The sequence came from a man in his 60s in good health and CMV-seronegative. Sample: PBMCs. The chain carries TRBV13 and TRBJ2-5, with 15 bases aligning to TRBD2. The CDR3 reads CASSGLAGGPQETQYF. CDR3 coding DNA: TGTGCCAGCAGTGGACTAGCGGGAGGGCCCCAAGAGACCCAGTACTTC.